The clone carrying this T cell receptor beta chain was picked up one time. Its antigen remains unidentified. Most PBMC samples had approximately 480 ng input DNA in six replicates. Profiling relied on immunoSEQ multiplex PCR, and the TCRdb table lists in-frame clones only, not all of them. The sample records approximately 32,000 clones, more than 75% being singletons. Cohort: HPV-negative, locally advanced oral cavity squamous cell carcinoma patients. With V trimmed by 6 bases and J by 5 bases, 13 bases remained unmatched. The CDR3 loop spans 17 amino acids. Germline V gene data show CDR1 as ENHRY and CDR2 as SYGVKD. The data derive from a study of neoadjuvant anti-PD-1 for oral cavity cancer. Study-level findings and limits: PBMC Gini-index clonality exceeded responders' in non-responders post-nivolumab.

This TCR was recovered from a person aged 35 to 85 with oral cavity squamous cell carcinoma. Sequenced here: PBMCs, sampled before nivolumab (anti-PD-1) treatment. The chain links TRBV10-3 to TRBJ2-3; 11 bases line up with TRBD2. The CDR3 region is CAISVTIAGGHKDTQYF. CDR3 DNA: TGTGCCATCAGCGTTACCATAGCGGGGGGGCATAAAGATACGCAGTATTTT.